A single sample is the source of the 28 T cell receptor beta chains below, sequenced in a study of resident and recirculating memory T cells in vitiligo (dated by TCRdb to the late 2010s). The library was prepared using the immunoSEQ multiplex PCR assay. The table comes from immuneACCESS by way of TCRdb, which keeps in-frame sequences with V and J called. Part of the clones is missing from these tables; in studies checked, under half for an unresolved V gene and the rest for unknown reasons. The sample table lists around 70,000 clones, approximately 90% of them with a count of one. The ten most abundant clones make up over 4.5% of the sample. Material for sequencing was blood. All receptors come from a male donor with vitiligo.

V is TRBV5-6 and J is TRBJ1-3; 8 positions agree with TRBD1. The CDR3 runs 15 residues. With V trimmed by 3 bases and J by 4 bases, 6 bases remained unmatched. CDR1 is SGHDT, CDR2 YYEEEE, per germline. The CDR3 region is CASSSQDRDGNTIYF. As DNA, the CDR3 is TGTGCCAGCAGCTCTCAGGACAGGGACGGAAACACCATATATTTT.

The chain combines TRBV6-5 with TRBJ1-4; D remains unclear. The CDR3 spans 15 residues. V was clipped by 3 bases and J by 5 bases, with 13 bases between them. Looked up from germline, CDR1 is MNHEY and CDR2 is SVGAGI. CDR3 loop: CASSYSDGVNEKLFF. DNA of the CDR3: TGTGCCAGCAGTTATAGCGACGGGGTGAATGAAAAACTGTTTTTT.

Only a few counts were recorded for this clone. This chain links TRBV30 with TRBJ1-1; D gene uncertain. Germline values: CDR1 GTSNPN, CDR2 SVGIG (reference sequence). Trimming took off 5 bases at V and 1 base at J, with 14 bases between the two ends. This CDR3 comprises 14 residues. CDR3 sequence (DNA): TGTGCCTGGGCCCGGAGCACCTGGAACACTGAAGCTTTCTTT. Its protein is CAWARSTWNTEAFF.

The chain joins TRBV5-1 to TRBJ2-1, with 9 positions matching TRBD1. The ends lost 2 bases at V and 4 bases at J; junction bases unmatched: 4. Germline loops: CDR1 SGHRS, CDR2 YFSETQ. The CDR3 consists of 15 residues. DNA of the CDR3: TGCGCCAGCAGCTTAACAGGGGGCGAGTACAATGAGCAGTTCTTC. As protein: CASSLTGGEYNEQFF.

The V call is TRBV19, the J call TRBJ1-5; D may be TRBD1 (5 bases). Germline CDR1 and CDR2: LNHDA and SQIVND (reference sequence). The CDR3 runs 13 residues. Trimming pared 7 bases from V and 11 bases from J, leaving 18 bases between. The CDR3 region is CASNPRGGRTQHF. Written as DNA, the CDR3 is TGTGCCAGTAACCCCCGGGGGGGTCGGACCCAGCATTTT.

The genes are TRBV14 and TRBJ2-7; 10 positions match TRBD1. V lost 1 base, J lost 6 bases, and 3 bases stayed unmatched. CDR1 is SGHDN and CDR2 is FVKESK in the germline V gene. This CDR3 comprises 14 residues. DNA of the CDR3: TGTGCCAGCAGCCAAGGGACAGGGGGTCTCGAGCAGTACTTC. Protein product: CASSQGTGGLEQYF.

This rearrangement joins TRBV11-2 to TRBJ2-3, with 12 bases fitting TRBD2. Germline loops: CDR1 SGHAT, CDR2 FQNNGV. V was pared by 5 bases and J by 3 bases, with 6 bases of the junction left unmatched. The length of the CDR3 is 16 residues. CDR3 region: CASSPRLAGETDTQYF. In DNA, the CDR3 is TGTGCCAGCAGCCCGAGACTAGCGGGGGAAACAGATACGCAGTATTTT.

This clone was observed a single time. The V call is TRBV6-6, the J call TRBJ2-7; 9 nucleotides line up with TRBD1. The J segment lost 1 base and the V segment lost 6 bases, leaving 4 bases of the junction unmatched. CDR3 size: 14 residues. Germline V gives CDR1 MNHNY, CDR2 SVGAGI (reference sequence). CDR3 in DNA: TGTGCCAGCAGCTCCGGACAGGGGTCCTACGAGCAGTACTTC. Translation: CASSSGQGSYEQYF.

The chain employs TRBV12-5 and TRBJ2-3; 10 bases line up with TRBD2. This CDR3 spans 15 amino acids. Germline CDR1 is LGHNT and CDR2 is FRNRAP. Trimming took 6 bases from V and 1 from J; bases not matched to a gene: 4. The CDR3 DNA sequence: TGTGCTAGTGGCCTCGGACTAGCGGGCACAGATACGCAGTATTTT. It specifies CASGLGLAGTDTQYF. The full variable domain, its missing parts supplied by reference TRBV12-5 and TRBJ2-3, is DARVTQTPRHKVTEMGQEVTMRCQPILGHNTVFWYRQTMMQGLELLAYFRNRAPLDDSGMPKDRFSAEMPDATLATLKIQPSEPRDSAVYFCASGLGLAGTDTQYFGPGTRLTVL.

The sample holds one count of this clone. The chain uses TRBV27 and TRBJ2-5; 11 positions agree with TRBD1. CDR1 and CDR2 (germline): MNHEY, SMNVEV (reference sequence). V lost 5 bases and J lost 4; bases outside the gene matches: 6. The CDR3 extends over 15 amino acids. This chain's CDR3 is CASSRGQGARETQYF. Here the CDR3 DNA reads TGTGCCAGCAGTCGCGGACAGGGGGCGCGAGAGACCCAGTACTTC.

This clone has a single count. The gene calls are TRBV7-6 and TRBJ2-7; TRBD1 agrees at 7 bases. Trimming removed 4 bases from V and 2 bases from J; junction bases left unmatched: 5. The germline V gene has CDR1 SGHVS and CDR2 FNYEAQ. This CDR3 has 14 residues. CDR3 in DNA: TGTGCCAGCAGCTCCTGGGACAGAGCCTACGAGCAGTACTTC. Encoded protein: CASSSWDRAYEQYF.

V gene TRBV5-1 combines with J gene TRBJ2-2; D call uncertain. CDR3 length: 14 amino acids. CDR1 is SGHRS and CDR2 is YFSETQ in the germline V gene. Deletions cut 2 bases from V and 0 bases from J, with 5 bases between. CDR3 region: CASSFQTNTGELFF. The CDR3 DNA reads TGCGCCAGCAGCTTTCAGACGAACACCGGGGAGCTGTTTTTT.

V usage is TRBV28 and J usage is TRBJ2-1; 9 nucleotides align to TRBD2. The length of the CDR3 is 15 residues. CDR1 and CDR2 from the germline V gene are MDHEN and SYDVKM. V lost 6 bases, J lost 4 bases, and 7 bases stayed unmatched. This chain's CDR3 is CASRLTSGVYNEQFF. Here the CDR3 DNA reads TGTGCCAGCAGGCTGACTAGCGGCGTTTACAATGAGCAGTTCTTC.

The V call is TRBV6-6, the J call TRBJ1-5, with 9 bases that match TRBD1. With V trimmed by 5 bases and J by 5 bases, 4 bases remained unmatched. Germline values: CDR1 MNHNY, CDR2 SVGAGI (reference sequence). The CDR3 totals 14 residues. This CDR3 is CASSRTGGDQPQHF. The DNA for the CDR3 is TGTGCCAGCAGTAGAACAGGGGGCGATCAGCCCCAGCATTTT.

CDR3 DNA: TGTGCCAGCAGTGAAGCTGATTCGGTCAATGAGCAGTTCTTC. The encoded protein is CASSEADSVNEQFF. The V gene is TRBV2, the J gene TRBJ2-1, with unresolved D. The CDR3 has 14 amino acids. CDR1 SNHLY and CDR2 FYNNEI come from the germline V gene. Trimming stripped 0 bases from V and 6 bases from J, with 9 bases between.

The chain is built from TRBV20-1 and TRBJ1-2; D not certain. Germline CDR1 and CDR2: DFQATT and SNEGSKA (reference sequence). V lost 5 bases to trimming and J lost 7 bases, with 8 bases between them. The CDR3 runs 10 residues. The CDR3 nucleotides read TGCAGTGCTCCGACATTTGGCTACACCTTC. Translation: CSAPTFGYTF.

The rearrangement uses TRBV4-2 and TRBJ1-2, with 7 positions matching TRBD1. The V and J ends lost 1 base and 8 bases, in that order; junction bases with no gene match: 10. The germline V gene encodes CDR1 LGHNA and CDR2 YNFKEQ. The CDR3 length is 15 residues. The CDR3 loop reads CASSQVDRPAWGYTF. The CDR3 DNA reads as TGTGCCAGCAGCCAAGTGGACAGGCCCGCGTGGGGCTACACCTTC.

The gene calls are TRBV6-1 and TRBJ1-5; TRBD1 matches 8 bases. From germline, CDR1 is MNHNS and CDR2 SASEGT. The CDR3 runs to 13 residues. V was pared by 5 bases and J by 7 bases, with 4 bases of the junction left unmatched. CDR3 loop: CASSPDRAQPQHF. The CDR3 nucleotides read TGTGCCAGCAGTCCGGACAGGGCCCAGCCCCAGCATTTT.

The chain combines TRBV28 with TRBJ2-1; 9 bases match TRBD1. This CDR3 has 15 amino acids. Unmatched junction bases numbered 4, after V lost 2 bases and J lost 5 bases. Germline CDR1 is MDHEN and CDR2 is SYDVKM. The DNA for the CDR3 is TGTGCCAGCAGTTTAAGGGACAGGGATGACAATGAGCAGTTCTTC. Its protein is CASSLRDRDDNEQFF.

This chain links TRBV18 with TRBJ1-1, with 7 bases lining up with TRBD1. The junction had 10 bases not matched to a gene; V was cut back by 1 base and J by 5 bases. Germline V gene data show CDR1 as KGHSH and CDR2 as LQKENI. The CDR3 has 16 residues. The CDR3 loop is CASSPRPQGGITEAFF. The CDR3 DNA reads TGTGCCAGCTCACCACGTCCCCAGGGGGGTATTACTGAAGCTTTCTTT.

This rearrangement joins TRBV19 to TRBJ2-7; tentatively, D is TRBD2 (6 bases). The V gene's germline CDR1 is LNHDA and CDR2 SQIVND (reference sequence). CDR3 length: 15 residues. Trimming cost V 1 base and J 2 bases, with 12 bases left between them. CDR3 coding DNA: TGTGCCAGTAGTATAGCCCCGGCGGGGACCTACGAGCAGTACTTC. This translates into CASSIAPAGTYEQYF.

V and J are TRBV6-1 and TRBJ2-7; tentative D call: TRBD2 (5 bases). The CDR3 length is 14 residues. V lost 6 bases to trimming and J lost 5 bases, with 17 bases between them. Germline V gene data show CDR1 as MNHNS and CDR2 as SASEGT. This CDR3 reads CASRRTPPADEQYF. The CDR3 DNA sequence: TGTGCCAGCAGGAGGACTCCTCCGGCTGACGAGCAGTACTTC.

The rearrangement joins TRBV5-6 to TRBJ2-5; the D gene is possibly TRBD1 (5 bases). The CDR3 is made up of 15 amino acids. V shed 0 bases and J shed 2 bases, with 11 bases lying between them. CDR1 is SGHDT, CDR2 YYEEEE, per germline. In nucleotides, the CDR3 is TGTGCCAGCAGCTTGGTAGACAGCCTTCAAGAGACCCAGTACTTC. The encoded protein is CASSLVDSLQETQYF.

V and J are TRBV7-2 and TRBJ2-5, with 12 positions matching TRBD2. After removal of 4 bases from V and 4 bases from J, the junction contained 7 bases not matched to a gene. The CDR3 loop spans 16 amino acids. Germline V gene sequence: CDR1 SGHTA, CDR2 FQGNSA. This CDR3 reads CASSSILAGGLETQYF. CDR3 DNA sequence: TGTGCCAGCAGCTCGATACTAGCGGGGGGCCTAGAGACCCAGTACTTC.

This clone is a singleton in its sample. The V and J genes are TRBV11-2 and TRBJ1-6, with 8 bases aligning to TRBD1. Germline V gene data show CDR1 as SGHAT and CDR2 as FQNNGV. CDR3 length equals 17 residues. The trim removed 4 bases at V and 14 bases at J, leaving 19 bases unmatched. CDR3: CASSSLRSGTGQWALHF. Written as DNA, the CDR3 is TGTGCCAGCAGCTCACTACGGTCCGGGACAGGTCAGTGGGCCCTCCACTTT.

The rearrangement joins TRBV4-3 to TRBJ1-6, with 7 nucleotides matching TRBD1. This CDR3 comprises 16 residues. The germline V gene has CDR1 LGHNA and CDR2 YSLEER. The V segment lost 5 bases and the J segment 6 bases; nucleotides outside the gene matches: 10. CDR3 nucleotides: TGCGCCAGCAGCTTAAGAATGACAGGGCCTAATTCACCCCTCCACTTT. Residues: CASSLRMTGPNSPLHF.

This clone was found once. This rearrangement joins TRBV10-3 to TRBJ2-7; possible D gene TRBD2, 6 bases. Trimming removed 7 bases from V and 0 bases from J, with 16 bases in between. CDR3 length: 15 amino acids. The germline gives CDR1 ENHRY, CDR2 SYGVKD. For the CDR3, the DNA is TGTGCCATCAAACTGGGGGGTGCGGGCTCCTACGAGCAGTACTTC. Its translation: CAIKLGGAGSYEQYF.

The gene calls are TRBV19 and TRBJ1-5; 7 nucleotides match TRBD1. The germline V gene has CDR1 LNHDA and CDR2 SQIVND (reference sequence). The V and J ends lost 2 bases and 4 bases, in that order; junction bases with no gene match: 2. The CDR3 covers 14 residues. CDR3 DNA sequence: TGTGCCAGTAGTATAACGACAGGGAATCAGCCCCAGCATTTT. Protein product: CASSITTGNQPQHF.